What follows describes a single TCR beta chain. This record comes from a study of blood T cell repertoires in COVID-19. As for the study in general: Donors in the United States, Italy and Spain gave samples during acute or convalescent COVID-19. Sample material is recorded as cDNA or gDNA derived from T cells, B-cell-depleted T cells, or PBMCs.

Assay: immunoSEQ multiplex PCR; the TCRdb copy retains only in-frame clones and omits some. The sample carries some 120,000 clones, more than 85% recorded once. V was shortened by 6 bases and J by 0 bases, with 11 bases between the two germline ends. Per germline, CDR1 LNHDA and CDR2 SQIVND (reference sequence). The CDR3 has 14 residues. The chain has TRBV19 and TRBJ2-5, with D perhaps TRBD1 (6 bases). The clonotype comes from a man aged 45 to 65 with COVID-19, enrolled during active disease. Sequenced: peripheral blood. CDR3: CASRWTVYQETQYF. The CDR3 DNA sequence: TGTGCCAGTAGGTGGACAGTGTACCAAGAGACCCAGTACTTC.